The 8 T cell receptor beta chains presented below share a single source sample, sequenced in a study of T-cell memory formation after mild COVID-19. Each CDR3 protein is one row after TCRdb ran MiXCR on the 5' RACE reads. Counted here are approximately 250,000 distinct CDR3 sequences, 15% occurring once; the ten biggest clones make up around 2%. Sequences were obtained from PBMCs or a T cell subset sorted from them (not recorded which). Receptor source: an adult woman who had mild COVID-19 (a few samples of this study predate the infection). Cell type and time point are not known.

This chain uses TRBV7-2 with TRBJ1-3; D is unresolved. V lost 1 base and J 0 bases, leaving 7 bases between the germline ends. CDR3 length equals 15 residues. CDR1 SGHTA and CDR2 FQGNSA come from the germline V gene. The CDR3 region is CASSLDASSGNTIYF. DNA of the CDR3: TGTGCCAGCAGCTTAGATGCTAGCTCTGGAAACACCATATATTTT. The whole variable domain, remainder taken from reference TRBV7-2 and TRBJ1-3, is GAGVSQSPSNKVTEKGKDVELRCDPISGHTALYWYRQSLGQGLEFLIYFQGNSAPDKSGLPSDRFSAERTGGSVSTLTIQRTQQEDSAVYLCASSLDASSGNTIYFGEGSWLTVV.

This clonotype was detected only a few times. The V and J genes are TRBV12-3 or TRBV12-4 and TRBJ2-5; D is ambiguous. Trimming took 0 bases from V and 5 from J, leaving 7 bases between them. There are 13 residues in the CDR3. In DNA form, the CDR3 reads TGTGCCAGCAGTTTAGCTTCCCGGGAGACCCAGTACTTC. It yields the protein CASSLASRETQYF.

This clonotype turned up a few times. The chain carries TRBV29-1 and TRBJ2-7; 7 positions agree with TRBD1. The CDR3 sequence is 12 residues long. Per the germline V gene, CDR1 is SQVTM and CDR2 is ANQGSEA. Losses at the gene ends were 7 bases for V and 2 bases for J; bases not matched to a gene: 5. CDR3 amino acids: CSAEQGTYEQYF. DNA for the CDR3: TGCAGCGCCGAACAGGGGACCTACGAGCAGTACTTC.

The chain uses TRBV7-9 and TRBJ1-2, with D uncertain. Trimming pared 1 base from V and 4 bases from J, leaving 10 bases between. The CDR3 covers 14 residues. CDR1 is SEHNR, CDR2 FQNEAQ, per germline (reference sequence). The chain's CDR3 is CASSLVSEVYGYTF. CDR3 DNA: TGTGCCAGCAGCTTAGTATCCGAGGTCTATGGCTACACCTTC.

The chain links TRBV7-6 to TRBJ1-6; 7 bases match TRBD1. This CDR3 spans 18 amino acids. Germline CDR1 SGHVS, CDR2 FNYEAQ. Unmatched junction bases numbered 14, after V lost 2 bases and J lost 7 bases. As DNA, the CDR3 is TGTGCCAGCAGCTTAAGGCGGCGACAGGGTATTCGGAATTCACCCCTCCACTTT. This translates into CASSLRRRQGIRNSPLHF.

This clonotype was counted many times. The V call is TRBV12-3 or TRBV12-4, the J call TRBJ1-1, with D hard to call. V lost 4 bases to trimming and J lost 4 bases, with 10 bases between them. The CDR3 covers 13 residues. CDR3 DNA: TGTGCCAGCAGTTACCTGACCTCCACTGAAGCTTTCTTT. Translating it yields CASSYLTSTEAFF.

The table lists this clonotype with many counts. The chain has TRBV11-1 and TRBJ2-2, with D uncertain. CDR3 size: 14 residues. Germline V lookup: CDR1 SGHAT, CDR2 FQDESV (reference sequence). The ends were cut back, 5 bases at V and 6 bases at J, with 13 bases in the middle. CDR3: CASSTERRSGELFF. The CDR3 DNA is TGTGCCAGCAGCACAGAGAGACGGTCCGGGGAGCTGTTTTTT.

V usage is TRBV5-4 and J usage is TRBJ2-6; no firm D call. V dropped 4 bases and J dropped 0 bases, with 8 bases sitting between them. The CDR3 totals 15 residues. Germline CDR1 reads SGHNT; CDR2 reads YYREEE (reference sequence). The CDR3 sequence: CASSPGISGANVLTF. CDR3 nucleotides: TGTGCCAGCAGCCCTGGGATCTCTGGGGCCAACGTCCTGACTTTC.